These T cell receptor beta chains were read from a single sample in a study of graft-versus-host responses after intestinal transplantation. Measured with immunoSEQ multiplex PCR; TCRdb has only the in-frame clones, and not every one. In the table there are 95,000 to 130,000 clones, over 75% of which are singletons. Their specific antigens are unknown. The sequences come from unstimulated CD4+ T cells sorted from spleen or lymph node cells, collected before intestinal transplant. The receptors were gathered from a human donor who received an intestinal transplant. CDR3s include the opening cysteine and the closing phenylalanine or tryptophan. D genes are given only for firm matches. Part of the rows lack a size; the others show once, few, many or a class for expanded clones.

16	TRBV28	-	-	TRBJ1-2	TGTGCCAGCAGTTTATCGGGGCGGGGACGAATCTATGGCTACACCTTC	CASSLSGRGRIYGYTF
17	TRBV7-9	TRBD2	-	TRBJ2-5	TGTGCCAGCAGCCCCCTCACTACTAGCGGGAGTAGGCAGACCCAGTACTTC	CASSPLTTSGSRQTQYF
13	TRBV7-9	-	-	TRBJ1-1	TGTGCCAGCAGCGCCCGGGGGTCCACTGAAGCTTTCTTT	CASSARGSTEAFF
14	TRBV5-1	-	-	TRBJ1-2	TGCGCCAGCAGCTTGGAACAGCCTAACTATGGCTACACCTTC	CASSLEQPNYGYTF
16	TRBV5-1	TRBD2	-	TRBJ2-1	TGCGCCAGCAGCCCCCTAGGGGCGGGGGGATACAATGAGCAGTTCTTC	CASSPLGAGGYNEQFF
13	TRBV7-3	-	-	TRBJ2-7	TGTGCCAGCAGCCCTTCGGTGGGCAACGAGCAGTACTTC	CASSPSVGNEQYF
14	TRBV10-3	TRBD1	-	TRBJ2-7	TGTGCCATCAGCGACAGGGGGACGACCTACGAGCAGTACTTC	CAISDRGTTYEQYF
13	TRBV18	TRBD1	once	TRBJ2-1	TGTGCCAGCTCAACAGACAGGGGCGATGAGCAGTTCTTC	CASSTDRGDEQFF
12	TRBV5-1	-	-	TRBJ2-3	TGCGCCAGCAGCTTGGGCGGAGATACGCAGTATTTT	CASSLGGDTQYF
18	TRBV11-3	TRBD2	-	TRBJ2-5	TGTGCCAGCAGCTTAGGTAGGACTAGCGGTCAGGAGGAAGAGACCCAGTACTTC	CASSLGRTSGQEEETQYF
15	TRBV27	-	-	TRBJ1-5	TGTGCCAGCAGTGCAGCAGGGTATAGCAATCAGCCCCAGCATTTT	CASSAAGYSNQPQHF
16	TRBV5-4	TRBD2	once	TRBJ2-1	TGTGCCAGCAGCACCACTTCGCGGGGGGGCCTCAATGAGCAGTTCTTC	CASSTTSRGGLNEQFF
14	TRBV30	-	-	TRBJ1-1	TGTGCCTGGAGTGTACAGGCGGGGGGCACTGAAGCTTTCTTT	CAWSVQAGGTEAFF
17	TRBV28	TRBD1	once	TRBJ1-2	TGTGCCAGCAGTCCCGTCGGGGCAGGGGGCAGAGCCTATGGCTACACCTTC	CASSPVGAGGRAYGYTF
15	TRBV28	-	-	TRBJ2-5	TGTGCCAGCAGTGCCCCGGGACAACTCCAAGAGACCCAGTACTTC	CASSAPGQLQETQYF
16	TRBV29-1	TRBD2	-	TRBJ2-1	TGCAGCGTCGGGCGCGGTAGCGGGAGAAGGATGAATGAGCAGTTCTTC	CSVGRGSGRRMNEQFF
15	TRBV6-5	TRBD1	-	TRBJ2-7	TGTGCCAGCAGTTACCAGCGGGACAGGGTCGGCGAGCAGTACTTC	CASSYQRDRVGEQYF
17	TRBV6-1	TRBD2	-	TRBJ2-4	TGTGCCAGCAGTGCCCCAGCGGGAAGTCTAGCCAAAAACATTCAGTACTTC	CASSAPAGSLAKNIQYF
12	TRBV5-1	-	-	TRBJ1-1	TGCGCCAGCAGCTTCCCCTCTGCTGAAGCTTTCTTT	CASSFPSAEAFF
15	TRBV18	-	-	TRBJ2-3	TGTGCCAGCTCACCCAACGAGGGCGGGACAGATACGCAGTATTTT	CASSPNEGGTDTQYF
13	TRBV7-3	-	-	TRBJ2-7	TGTGCCAGCAGCCAATCCCGGCTAGATGAGGTGTACTTC	CASSQSRLDEVYF
14	TRBV4-3	-	few	TRBJ2-7	TGCGCCAGCAGCACTCAGGTTTTCTCCTACGAGCAGTACTTC	CASSTQVFSYEQYF
14	TRBV9	-	-	TRBJ2-2	TGTGCCAGCAGCGTAGTAGGGCGGGCCGGGGAGCTGTTTTTT	CASSVVGRAGELFF
17	TRBV5-1	TRBD2	-	TRBJ2-1	TGCGCCAGCAGCTTGGTGCTAGCGGGGGGTATAAACAATGAGCAGTTCTTC	CASSLVLAGGINNEQFF
13	TRBV5-1	-	-	TRBJ2-3	TGCGCCAGCAGCTTGGGGGAGACAGATACGCAGTATTTT	CASSLGETDTQYF
15	TRBV11-2	-	-	TRBJ2-7	TGTGCCAGCAGCTTGACCCGGGTCGGATACTACGAGCAGTACTTC	CASSLTRVGYYEQYF
16	TRBV5-4	TRBD2	-	TRBJ2-1	TGTGCCAGCAGCTTGGACTATCTAGCGGGGGGAGGGGAGCAGTTCTTC	CASSLDYLAGGGEQFF
14	TRBV7-3	TRBD2	-	TRBJ2-3	TGTGCCAGCAGCTTAAGCGGGAGGGCAGATACGCAGTATTTT	CASSLSGRADTQYF
12	TRBV19	-	-	TRBJ2-3	TGTGCCAGTAGTATGAGGTGGGATACGCAGTATTTT	CASSMRWDTQYF
13	TRBV12-2	-	-	TRBJ1-6	TGTGCAAGTCGCTTAGGTCCCGATTCACCCCTCCACTTT	CASRLGPDSPLHF
16	TRBV5-4	TRBD2	-	TRBJ2-2	TGTGCCAGCAGCCCCCAAGCGGGGGGGCTTACCGGGGAGCTGTTTTTT	CASSPQAGGLTGELFF
14	TRBV6-6	-	-	TRBJ1-5	TGTGCCAGCAGTTACTCTAACAGGGATCAGCCCCAGCATTTT	CASSYSNRDQPQHF
13	TRBV5-1	TRBD1	once	TRBJ2-1	TGCGCCAGCAGCTACGGGACAGATAATGAGCAGTTCTTC	CASSYGTDNEQFF
18	TRBV15	TRBD1	-	TRBJ2-5	TGTGCCACCAGCAGGGGGGGTTTTGGGACAGGGCGCCAAGAGACCCAGTACTTC	CATSRGGFGTGRQETQYF
17	TRBV19	TRBD1	-	TRBJ1-5	TGTGCCAGTAGGCCGGGACAGGGGGCGATCGGCAATCAGCCCCAGCATTTT	CASRPGQGAIGNQPQHF
15	TRBV7-9	-	-	TRBJ1-4	TGTGCCAGCAGCTGGTGGACGGGGAGTGGGGAAAAACTGTTTTTT	CASSWWTGSGEKLFF
15	TRBV5-1	TRBD1	-	TRBJ2-7	TGCGCCAGCAGTCTATCCGGGACAGGGTTTCACGAGCAGTACTTC	CASSLSGTGFHEQYF
14	TRBV5-1	-	-	TRBJ1-3	TGCGCCAGCAGAGAGGATAGCACTGGAAACACCATATATTTT	CASREDSTGNTIYF
13	TRBV5-1	-	-	TRBJ1-1	TGCGCCTCATACGTGACGGGGAACACTGAAGCTTTCTTT	CASYVTGNTEAFF
16	TRBV5-6	TRBD1	-	TRBJ1-2	TGTGCCAGCAGCTTGTTTGGGGACAGGGGCGGCTCTGGCTACACCTTC	CASSLFGDRGGSGYTF
14	TRBV30	TRBD1	-	TRBJ1-4	TGTGCCTGGAGCCCGACAGGGTTTCGGGAAAAACTGTTTTTT	CAWSPTGFREKLFF
12	TRBV6-5	-	-	TRBJ1-2	TGTGCCAGCAGGACAGGTCAATATGGCTACACCTTC	CASRTGQYGYTF
13	TRBV5-4	TRBD1	-	TRBJ1-1	TGTGCCAGCAGCTTGGCAGGGGGCCCTGAAGCTTTCTTT	CASSLAGGPEAFF
15	TRBV2	-	-	TRBJ1-4	TGTGCCAGCCATGCGTACCCTGCAACTAATGAAAAACTGTTTTTT	CASHAYPATNEKLFF
13	TRBV7-6	-	few	TRBJ2-2	TGTGCCAGCAACGAGGGAGCCACCGGGGAGCTGTTTTTT	CASNEGATGELFF
14	TRBV6-5	-	-	TRBJ1-6	TGTGCCAGCACCCGTGGGGGGAGCAATTCACCCCTCCACTTT	CASTRGGSNSPLHF
15	TRBV7-2	TRBD2	-	TRBJ2-1	TGTGCCAGCAGCTTTAGCGGGGATCTAGTCAATGAGCAGTTCTTC	CASSFSGDLVNEQFF
14	TRBV2	TRBD1	-	TRBJ1-1	TGTGCCAGCATCGAACCACCAGGGGGCACTGAAGCTTTCTTT	CASIEPPGGTEAFF
15	TRBV18	-	-	TRBJ2-5	TGTGCCAGCTCACCACGAGGCGGAGGGAGGGAGACCCAGTACTTC	CASSPRGGGRETQYF
15	TRBV5-1	-	-	TRBJ1-2	TGCGCCAGCAGCTTGGCCGCGGGGGATTACTATGGCTACACCTTC	CASSLAAGDYYGYTF
15	TRBV6-5	TRBD2	-	TRBJ2-2	TGTGCCAGCAACAAACTAGCGGTCGACACCGGGGAGCTGTTTTTT	CASNKLAVDTGELFF
13	TRBV2	TRBD2	-	TRBJ2-1	TGTGCCAGCATAGCGGGGATTTACAATGAGCAGTTCTTC	CASIAGIYNEQFF
14	TRBV30	-	-	TRBJ2-1	TGTGCCTGGAGTGTACGACTACACCACAATGAGCAGTTCTTC	CAWSVRLHHNEQFF
13	TRBV7-9	-	-	TRBJ1-1	TGTGCCAGCAGCTTCACAGGGAACACTGAAGCTTTCTTT	CASSFTGNTEAFF
12	TRBV5-4	-	-	TRBJ2-1	TGTGCCAGCAGCTTGGTCAGCAATGAGCAGTTCTTC	CASSLVSNEQFF
17	TRBV9	TRBD1	-	TRBJ2-3	TGTGCCAGCAGCGTAGGGAGCCCAGGGGGCCGCACAGATACGCAGTATTTT	CASSVGSPGGRTDTQYF
16	TRBV5-1	TRBD2	-	TRBJ2-3	TGCGCCAGCAGCTTGATATTAGCGGGATTGTCAGATACGCAGTATTTT	CASSLILAGLSDTQYF